The clone carrying this T cell receptor (beta chain) was seen a handful of times. Its antigen is not identified. The libraries were made with immunoSEQ v3.0 at survey level. Assay used: immunoSEQ multiplex PCR; TCRdb lists only in-frame clones, some missing. The profile shows around 28,000 clones, roughly 85% of them singletons. The length of the CDR3 is 18 residues. V lost 4 bases and J 1 base, leaving 21 bases between the germline ends. CDR1 MGHRA and CDR2 YSYEKL come from the germline V gene. This sample is drawn from a study of long-term antiretroviral therapy in people with HIV. Points from the study as a whole: Repertoires from HIV showed CDR3 length ranges narrower than those of controls. Despite increasing after ART, diversity remained lower than that of transplant donor controls.

The chain carries TRBV4-1 and TRBJ2-3; TRBD1 or TRBD2 may be the D gene (6 bases each). The receptor comes from a man in his forties with HIV. Sample: unsorted PBMCs, taken 2.3 years after starting antiretroviral therapy. This CDR3 is CASSLTEGGSSGTDTQYF. In DNA form, the CDR3 reads TGCGCCAGCAGCCTCACCGAGGGGGGATCCTCTGGCACAGATACGCAGTATTTT.